This TCR beta chain came from a study of blood T cell repertoires in COVID-19. Across the study: Some COVID-19 samples were acute and others convalescent; all came from the United States, Italy and Spain. PBMCs, B-cell-depleted T cells, or T cells provided the cDNA or gDNA that made up the material.

The authors' processing: Amplification from reference gene primers served as the basis for estimated nucleated cell counts. Profiling relied on immunoSEQ multiplex PCR, and the TCRdb table lists in-frame clones only, not all of them. V and J calls and clone size are as listed in that table; D and trimming were resolved from the DNA. The data show roughly 140,000 clones, with 70% to 85% seen just once and almost 10% held by the top ten. V shed 5 bases, J shed 7 bases, and the junction held 5 bases outside the gene matches. Germline V lookup: CDR1 SEHNR, CDR2 FQNEAQ (reference sequence). CDR3 length: 14 residues.

This sequence joins TRBV7-9 and TRBJ2-1; 10 bases are a match to TRBD2. The clonotype originates from a woman in her forties or fifties with acute or convalescent COVID-19. The sample consisted of peripheral blood. This CDR3 reads CASSTGTSENEQFF. The CDR3 nucleotides are TGTGCCAGCAGCACCGGGACTAGCGAAAATGAGCAGTTCTTC.